The source of this TCR beta chain is a study of blood T cell repertoires in COVID-19 (dated by TCRdb to about 2020). Some background on the complete study: Samples from collaborators originated in the United States, Italy and Spain and spanned both the acute and convalescent phases of COVID-19. The prospective study material was composed of cDNA or gDNA derived from T cells, B-cell-depleted T cells, or PBMCs. Samples came from the ongoing ImmuneRACE study (first 160 participants) plus 1,254 subjects from 6 global collaborators. Deeply sampled blood TCRbeta repertoires from subjects exposed to, actively infected with, or recovered from COVID-19 were included in the dataset. Where HLA class I and class II types were available, the types were taken from metadata supplied by the sample provider, not from assay-based typing. The repertoires were made available in a free public database intended to serve as a resource for research on the immune response to SARS-CoV-2. The sample metadata nearly always contained a de-identified subject ID, COVID-19 status, age in years and sex.

Turning to this clone: Its antigen remains unidentified. Base qualities are not at hand, and no much larger clone is one base apart.

CDR1 and CDR2 were assigned from the germline V gene (reference sequence) as MNHEY and SMNVEV. The CDR3 goes from the cysteine to the phenylalanine over 14 residues. Only the CDR3 portion is preserved as DNA: 42 bases, with reading frame beginning at the first base. At the junction V is shortened by 7 bases and J by 3 bases; bases outside the gene matches: 4. TCRbeta CDR3 regions were amplified from genomic DNA by means of the immunoSEQ Assay, a bias-controlled multiplex PCR. The authors processed their data as follows. Within the assay, amplification of reference gene primers was used to estimate how many nucleated cells each sample contained. To quantify the absolute abundance of each unique TCRbeta CDR3 rearrangement, sequence reads were collapsed and filtered. For each sample, productive Simpson clonality was calculated by taking the square root of Simpson's diversity index across productive rearrangements. TCRdb re-hosts the immuneACCESS table, in-frame sequences only. Its copies lack some clones; in the studies checked, an unresolved V gene accounts for under half of them, and the cause for the rest is not known. D and trimming were read from the DNA, whereas the V and J calls and clone size are those reported in that table. For this sample there are roughly 70,000 clones; around nine tenths appear just once. Roughly 18% of the sample is in the top ten clones.

The collaborating institutions used their own protocols to collect whole blood in K2EDTA tubes. For TCRbeta analysis, collaborator samples were shipped as frozen whole blood, as isolated PBMCs, or as DNA extracted from either sample type. Summary of the overall study and its limitations: Clinical and demographic metadata were provided uncurated, with the amount varying by source and participant.

The sequence links TRBV27 to TRBJ2-1, with 9 middle bases fitting TRBD1. This receptor was identified in a woman of 80 years or more with acute or convalescent COVID-19. The sequenced sample consisted of peripheral blood. The bases read TGTGCCAGCAAAGACAGGGGGATCTACAATGAGCAGTTCTTC. This codes for CASKDRGIYNEQFF.